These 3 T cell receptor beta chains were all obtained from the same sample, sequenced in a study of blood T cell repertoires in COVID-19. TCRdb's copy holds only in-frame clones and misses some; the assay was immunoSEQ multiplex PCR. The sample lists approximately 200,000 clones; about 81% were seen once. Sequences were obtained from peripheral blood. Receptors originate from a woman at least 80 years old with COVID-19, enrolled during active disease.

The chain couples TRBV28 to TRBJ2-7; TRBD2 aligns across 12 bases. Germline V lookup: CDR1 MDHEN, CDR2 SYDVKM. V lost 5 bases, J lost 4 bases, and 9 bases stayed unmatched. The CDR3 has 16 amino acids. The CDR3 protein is CASSLAGGLLAYEQYF. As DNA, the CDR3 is TGTGCCAGCAGTCTAGCGGGAGGGCTTCTGGCTTACGAGCAGTACTTC. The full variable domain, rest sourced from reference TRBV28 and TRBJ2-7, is DVKVTQSSRYLVKRTGEKVFLECVQDMDHENMFWYRQDPGLGLRLIYFSYDVKMKEKGDIPEGYSVSREKKERFSLILESASTNQTSMYLCASSLAGGLLAYEQYFGPGTRLTVT.

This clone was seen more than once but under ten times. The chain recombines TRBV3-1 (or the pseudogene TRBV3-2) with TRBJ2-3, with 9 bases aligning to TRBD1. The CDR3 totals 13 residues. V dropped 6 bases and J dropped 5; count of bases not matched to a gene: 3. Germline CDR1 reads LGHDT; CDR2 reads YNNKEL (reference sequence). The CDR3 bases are TGTGCCAGCAGAAGACAGGGGGAAGATACGCAGTATTTT. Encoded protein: CASRRQGEDTQYF.

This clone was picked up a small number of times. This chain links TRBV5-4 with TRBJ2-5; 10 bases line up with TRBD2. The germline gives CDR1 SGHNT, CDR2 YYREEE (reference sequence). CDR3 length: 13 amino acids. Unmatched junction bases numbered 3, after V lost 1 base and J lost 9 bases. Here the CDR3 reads CASSLKAGGPQYF. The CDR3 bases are TGTGCCAGCAGCTTGAAAGCGGGGGGGCCCCAGTACTTC.